Listed below are T cell receptor beta chains from one sample, sequenced in a study of cytomegalovirus exposure and HLA in healthy donors. The table came from immunoSEQ multiplex PCR; TCRdb's copy has only in-frame clones and leaves some out. The data contain 150,000 to 200,000 clones, 80% of them singletons. Source material: PBMCs. These receptors all come from a woman between 50 and 59 years old in good health and CMV-seronegative. CDR3s include the opening cysteine and the closing phenylalanine or tryptophan. A D gene is named only where the DNA matches it firmly. Some rows have no size entry. The others give once, few or many, or a class for an expanded clone.

clone_size: NA; v_call: TRBV18; d_call: NA; j_call: TRBJ2-7; cdr3_length: 15; cdr3_aa: CASSPRVTTILQQYF; cdr3_nt: TGTGCCAGCTCACCACGTGTTACTACCATACTGCAGCAGTACTTC
clone_size: NA; v_call: TRBV7-6; d_call: NA; j_call: TRBJ1-5; cdr3_length: 14; cdr3_aa: CASSPSGSNQPQHF; cdr3_nt: TGTGCCAGCAGCCCTAGCGGGAGCAATCAGCCCCAGCATTTT
clone_size: NA; v_call: TRBV5-4; d_call: NA; j_call: TRBJ1-4; cdr3_length: 15; cdr3_aa: CASSPMGGGGEKLFF; cdr3_nt: TGTGCCAGCAGCCCGATGGGGGGAGGGGGTGAAAAACTGTTTTTT
clone_size: NA; v_call: TRBV4-3; d_call: TRBD1; j_call: TRBJ2-7; cdr3_length: 19; cdr3_aa: CASSQPGQGSHGPSYEQYF; cdr3_nt: TGCGCCAGCAGCCAACCGGGACAGGGTTCCCATGGACCCTCCTACGAGCAGTACTTC
clone_size: once; v_call: TRBV28; d_call: NA; j_call: TRBJ2-7; cdr3_length: 13; cdr3_aa: CASSLPGAYEQYF; cdr3_nt: TGTGCCAGCAGTCTACCCGGAGCCTACGAGCAGTACTTC
clone_size: NA; v_call: TRBV28; d_call: NA; j_call: TRBJ1-4; cdr3_length: 16; cdr3_aa: CASSYRVRATNEKLFF; cdr3_nt: TGTGCCAGCAGTTATAGGGTGCGGGCAACTAATGAAAAACTGTTTTTT
clone_size: NA; v_call: TRBV28; d_call: TRBD2; j_call: TRBJ2-7; cdr3_length: 14; cdr3_aa: CASELRGASYEQYF; cdr3_nt: TGTGCCAGCGAGTTGCGGGGGGCCTCCTACGAGCAGTACTTC
clone_size: NA; v_call: TRBV6-5; d_call: NA; j_call: TRBJ1-5; cdr3_length: 15; cdr3_aa: CASMPDSRGRRPQHF; cdr3_nt: TGTGCCAGCATGCCAGATTCGAGAGGGCGTAGGCCCCAGCATTTT
clone_size: once; v_call: TRBV21-1; d_call: NA; j_call: TRBJ1-3; cdr3_length: 15; cdr3_aa: CASSKRPGVGNTIYF; cdr3_nt: TGTGCCAGCAGCAAAAGGCCAGGGGTTGGAAACACCATATATTTT
clone_size: few; v_call: TRBV28; d_call: TRBD1; j_call: TRBJ1-2; cdr3_length: 12; cdr3_aa: CASGQGFYGYTF; cdr3_nt: TGTGCCAGCGGACAGGGATTCTATGGCTACACCTTC
clone_size: NA; v_call: TRBV10-2; d_call: NA; j_call: TRBJ1-5; cdr3_length: 17; cdr3_aa: CAILLGRGEPYNQPQHF; cdr3_nt: TGCGCCATACTACTGGGGAGGGGAGAGCCTTACAATCAGCCCCAGCATTTT
clone_size: NA; v_call: TRBV6-4; d_call: NA; j_call: TRBJ2-6; cdr3_length: 19; cdr3_aa: CASRRLSVGVIRGANVLTF; cdr3_nt: TGTGCCAGCAGGCGATTATCAGTAGGGGTGATTAGGGGGGCCAACGTCCTGACTTTC
clone_size: NA; v_call: TRBV2; d_call: TRBD1; j_call: TRBJ1-5; cdr3_length: 15; cdr3_aa: CASSGLTGGNQPQHF; cdr3_nt: TGTGCCAGCAGTGGGTTGACAGGGGGCAATCAGCCCCAGCATTTT
clone_size: once; v_call: TRBV28; d_call: TRBD1; j_call: TRBJ2-5; cdr3_length: 15; cdr3_aa: CASSPFRDRQETQYF; cdr3_nt: TGTGCCAGCAGCCCTTTTCGGGACAGACAAGAGACCCAGTACTTC
clone_size: NA; v_call: TRBV11-2; d_call: TRBD1; j_call: TRBJ1-2; cdr3_length: 18; cdr3_aa: CASSLDPARTGANYGYTF; cdr3_nt: TGTGCCAGCAGCTTAGACCCCGCTAGGACAGGAGCTAACTATGGCTACACCTTC
clone_size: NA; v_call: TRBV5-4; d_call: TRBD1; j_call: TRBJ2-1; cdr3_length: 17; cdr3_aa: CASSPQANRGTYNEQFF; cdr3_nt: TGTGCCAGCAGCCCTCAAGCCAACAGGGGAACCTACAATGAGCAGTTCTTC
clone_size: NA; v_call: TRBV5-1; d_call: TRBD1; j_call: TRBJ1-3; cdr3_length: 16; cdr3_aa: CASSPTDRGTGNTIYF; cdr3_nt: TGCGCCAGCAGCCCCACCGACAGGGGGACTGGAAACACCATATATTTT
clone_size: NA; v_call: TRBV10-1; d_call: NA; j_call: TRBJ1-3; cdr3_length: 14; cdr3_aa: CASSVRGEGNTIYF; cdr3_nt: TGCGCCAGCAGTGTCAGGGGTGAAGGAAACACCATATATTTT
clone_size: few; v_call: TRBV10-3; d_call: NA; j_call: TRBJ1-1; cdr3_length: 14; cdr3_aa: CAISEFGLRTEAFF; cdr3_nt: TGTGCCATCAGTGAGTTCGGTCTGCGGACTGAAGCTTTCTTT
clone_size: NA; v_call: TRBV10-3; d_call: NA; j_call: TRBJ1-2; cdr3_length: 15; cdr3_aa: CAITFAVDQGYGYTF; cdr3_nt: TGTGCCATCACGTTTGCCGTTGATCAGGGCTATGGCTACACCTTC
clone_size: NA; v_call: TRBV7-2; d_call: NA; j_call: TRBJ1-2; cdr3_length: 14; cdr3_aa: CASSFGVGLYGYTF; cdr3_nt: TGTGCCAGCAGCTTTGGTGTGGGGCTCTATGGCTACACCTTC
clone_size: NA; v_call: TRBV9; d_call: NA; j_call: TRBJ2-7; cdr3_length: 15; cdr3_aa: CASSVDGRGSYEQYF; cdr3_nt: TGTGCCAGCAGCGTAGACGGAAGGGGATCCTACGAGCAGTACTTC
clone_size: NA; v_call: TRBV7-2; d_call: NA; j_call: TRBJ2-6; cdr3_length: 15; cdr3_aa: CATPPRGSGANVLTF; cdr3_nt: TGTGCCACCCCCCCGCGGGGCTCTGGGGCCAACGTCCTGACTTTC
clone_size: NA; v_call: TRBV5-5; d_call: TRBD1; j_call: TRBJ2-7; cdr3_length: 16; cdr3_aa: CASAFTPDRGTREQYF; cdr3_nt: TGTGCCAGCGCCTTCACTCCGGACAGGGGGACGCGCGAGCAGTACTTC
clone_size: few; v_call: TRBV7-9; d_call: TRBD2; j_call: TRBJ2-1; cdr3_length: 17; cdr3_aa: CASSLMSSGSIYNEQFF; cdr3_nt: TGTGCCAGCAGCTTAATGTCTAGCGGGAGCATTTACAATGAGCAGTTCTTC
clone_size: once; v_call: TRBV10-3; d_call: NA; j_call: TRBJ1-5; cdr3_length: 14; cdr3_aa: CAISEFEGDQPQHF; cdr3_nt: TGTGCCATCAGTGAGTTCGAAGGGGATCAGCCCCAGCATTTT
clone_size: once; v_call: TRBV11-2; d_call: NA; j_call: TRBJ2-5; cdr3_length: 12; cdr3_aa: CASSRLRETQYF; cdr3_nt: TGTGCCAGCAGCCGGTTAAGAGAGACCCAGTACTTC
clone_size: NA; v_call: TRBV4-1; d_call: NA; j_call: TRBJ2-1; cdr3_length: 17; cdr3_aa: CASSQAMQGNAYNEQFF; cdr3_nt: TGCGCCAGCAGCCAAGCAATGCAGGGGAATGCCTACAATGAGCAGTTCTTC
clone_size: once; v_call: TRBV29-1; d_call: NA; j_call: TRBJ1-5; cdr3_length: 14; cdr3_aa: CSVEAGGGNQPQHF; cdr3_nt: TGCAGCGTTGAAGCGGGGGGGGGCAATCAGCCCCAGCATTTT
clone_size: NA; v_call: TRBV10-1; d_call: NA; j_call: TRBJ2-1; cdr3_length: 14; cdr3_aa: CASSDHQVYNEQFF; cdr3_nt: TGCGCCAGCAGTGATCATCAGGTTTACAATGAGCAGTTCTTC
clone_size: NA; v_call: TRBV10-3; d_call: NA; j_call: TRBJ2-1; cdr3_length: 12; cdr3_aa: CAITGSYNEQFF; cdr3_nt: TGTGCCATCACGGGAAGTTACAATGAGCAGTTCTTC
clone_size: once; v_call: TRBV19; d_call: TRBD2; j_call: TRBJ2-7; cdr3_length: 14; cdr3_aa: CASREGGSVNEQYF; cdr3_nt: TGTGCCAGTAGGGAGGGCGGGAGTGTCAACGAGCAGTACTTC
clone_size: NA; v_call: TRBV6-5; d_call: TRBD1; j_call: TRBJ2-7; cdr3_length: 13; cdr3_aa: CASSYGTVYEQYF; cdr3_nt: TGTGCCAGCAGTTACGGGACAGTCTACGAGCAGTACTTC